The 12 T cell receptor beta chains below come from one sample, sequenced in a study of cytomegalovirus exposure and HLA in healthy donors. The PCR ran on 60 Vbeta and 13 Jbeta primers. Data came from immunoSEQ multiplex PCR; TCRdb stores just in-frame clones and leaves some out. The sample lists about 150,000 clones, roughly 82% seen once, with about 6.4% in the top ten. Sequencing was performed on PBMCs. Every receptor here comes from a woman between 50 and 59 years old in good health and CMV-seropositive.

The rearrangement uses TRBV5-1 and TRBJ2-1; no firm D call. The germline V gene encodes CDR1 SGHRS and CDR2 YFSETQ. CDR3 length: 12 amino acids. Trimming stripped 3 bases from V and 5 bases from J, with 6 bases between. The CDR3 sequence: CASSSTHNEQFF. The CDR3 DNA is TGCGCCAGCAGCTCGACACACAATGAGCAGTTCTTC.

This clone was seen more than once but under ten times. The chain couples TRBV2 to TRBJ2-7, with 7 positions matching TRBD1. The CDR3 extends over 17 amino acids. Germline V gene lookup returns CDR1 SNHLY and CDR2 FYNNEI. J was trimmed by 4 bases and V by 8 bases; bases with no gene match: 20. CDR3 in DNA: TGTGCCAGCGAGAGGGGACAGACTTTTCAACCCCCTTACGAGCAGTACTTC. It codes for CASERGQTFQPPYEQYF.

The V gene is TRBV18, the J gene TRBJ1-3; tentatively, D is TRBD1 (5 bases). The CDR3 sequence is 14 residues long. V was cut by 4 bases and J by 0 bases, with 7 bases left in between. CDR1 and CDR2 (germline): KGHSH, LQKENI. The CDR3 nucleotides are TGTGCCAGCTCACTGACAGACTCTGGAAACACCATATATTTT. Its protein product is CASSLTDSGNTIYF.

The chain has TRBV21-1 and TRBJ2-7; the tabulated D call, TRBD1, remains unverified against the DNA. TRBV21-1 is a pseudogene. The CDR3 sequence is 14 residues long. The DNA for the CDR3 is TGTGCCAGCAGCCGTGGACAGAACGAATACGAGCAGTACTTC. Amino acid sequence: CASSRGQNEYEQYF.

The V call is TRBV9, the J call TRBJ1-1; 9 bases are a match to TRBD1. The CDR3 consists of 15 residues. CDR1 and CDR2 (germline): SGDLS, YYNGEE. V lost 4 bases to trimming and J lost 6 bases; unmatched junction nucleotides: 10. CDR3 in DNA: TGTGCCAGCAGCCCTTCCGGGACAGGGAATCCTGAAGCTTTCTTT. As protein: CASSPSGTGNPEAFF.

The rearrangement joins TRBV2 to TRBJ2-7; D unresolved. V was trimmed by 1 base and J by 5 bases, leaving 6 bases between them. This CDR3 has 12 amino acids. CDR1 is SNHLY and CDR2 is FYNNEI in the germline V gene. The CDR3 sequence: CASSEGSHEQYF. Written as DNA, the CDR3 is TGTGCCAGCAGTGAAGGGAGCCACGAGCAGTACTTC.

J is TRBJ1-1 and V is TRBV6-7; the D gene is possibly TRBD1 (6 bases). TRBV6-7 is an ORF, and what it does is uncertain. V lost 8 bases to trimming and J lost 2 bases, with 15 bases between them. The CDR3 is made up of 14 amino acids. The CDR3 loop is CASSIRDINTEAFF. CDR3 in DNA: TGTGCCAGCTCCATCCGGGACATTAACACTGAAGCTTTCTTT.

This chain uses TRBV5-4 with TRBJ2-7; 11 bases match TRBD2. J gave up 3 bases and V 4 bases, and 9 bases lay outside the gene matches. Looked up from germline, CDR1 is SGHNT and CDR2 is YYREEE (reference sequence). CDR3 length: 16 amino acids. The CDR3 coding sequence is TGTGCCAGCAGCCATAGCGGGGGGGCCGTGGGCTACGAGCAGTACTTC. Amino acid sequence: CASSHSGGAVGYEQYF.

This clone was observed a single time. The rearrangement joins TRBV30 to TRBJ1-1; possibly TRBD1 for D (5 bases). V gave up 2 bases and J gave up 1 base, with 8 bases separating them. CDR3 size: 13 residues. Germline V lookup: CDR1 GTSNPN, CDR2 SVGIG (reference sequence). CDR3 region: CAWSYRQNTEAFF. For the CDR3, the DNA is TGTGCCTGGAGTTACAGGCAGAACACTGAAGCTTTCTTT.

The chain employs TRBV9 and TRBJ1-2; tentatively, D is TRBD1 (5 bases). V was pared by 0 bases and J by 6 bases, with 6 bases between. Germline values: CDR1 SGDLS, CDR2 YYNGEE. The CDR3 is made up of 12 amino acids. CDR3 sequence (DNA): TGTGCCAGCAGCGTAGAAGGGGATGGCTACACCTTC. As protein: CASSVEGDGYTF.

The chain has TRBV10-2 and TRBJ2-3, with 7 bases lining up with TRBD2. The CDR3 totals 14 residues. Trimming cost V 8 bases and J 0 bases; bases outside gene matches: 5. Looked up from germline, CDR1 is WSHSY and CDR2 is SAAADI. The CDR3: CASSRLASTDTQYF. CDR3 nucleotides: TGCGCCAGCTCGAGACTAGCAAGCACAGATACGCAGTATTTT.

This clone was seen just once. The CDR3 DNA reads TGTGCCAGCAGCACGCGGACAGGCCCTTCCTCCTACGAGCAGTACTTC. This sequence encodes CASSTRTGPSSYEQYF. The V gene is TRBV7-2, the J gene TRBJ2-7, with 7 positions matching TRBD1. Germline CDR1 and CDR2: SGHTA and FQGNSA. J was trimmed by 0 bases and V by 5 bases; bases with no gene match: 10. This CDR3 spans 16 amino acids.